This TCR beta chain was recorded in a study of T cells in Graves' hyperthyroidism and ophthalmopathy. The CDR3 sequence is 14 residues long. Germline loops: CDR1 SGDLS, CDR2 YYNGEE. The germline V and J ends were trimmed by 0 bases and 4 bases, with 8 bases remaining between them. This clonotype has more than one count but fewer than ten. Amplification targeted TCR beta CDR3 regions from RNA transcripts. HTBI primers drove first-round RT-PCR of the TCR CDR3. TCRdb used MiXCR to reprocess the multiplex PCR reads, holding one entry per CDR3 protein. The sample lists around 210,000 distinct CDR3 sequences, less than 20% occurring once.

The source material was blood. This chain connects TRBV9 to TRBJ2-1; D possibly corresponds to TRBD1 (6 bases). This clonotype originated in a woman between 50 and 59 years old with Graves' hyperthyroidism. CDR3 loop: CASSVGTAYNEQFF. DNA for the CDR3: TGTGCCAGCAGCGTAGGGACAGCGTACAATGAGCAGTTCTTC.